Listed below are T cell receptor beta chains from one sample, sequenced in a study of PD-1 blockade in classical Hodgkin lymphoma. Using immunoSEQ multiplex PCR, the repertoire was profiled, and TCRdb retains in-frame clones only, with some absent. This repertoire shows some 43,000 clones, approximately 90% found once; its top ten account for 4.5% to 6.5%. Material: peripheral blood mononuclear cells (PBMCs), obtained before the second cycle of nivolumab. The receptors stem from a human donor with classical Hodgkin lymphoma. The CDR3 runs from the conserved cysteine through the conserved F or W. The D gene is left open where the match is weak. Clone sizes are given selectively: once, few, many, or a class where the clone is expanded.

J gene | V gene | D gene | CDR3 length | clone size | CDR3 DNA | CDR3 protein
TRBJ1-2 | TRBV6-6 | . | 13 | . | TGTGCCAGCTTGGGAGGAGTTAACTATGGCTACACCTTC | CASLGGVNYGYTF
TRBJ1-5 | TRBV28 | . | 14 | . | TGTGCCAGCAGTTTACAGAATGTAGATCAGCCCCAGCATTTT | CASSLQNVDQPQHF
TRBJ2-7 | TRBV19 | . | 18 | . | TGTGCCAGTAGTATAGCCCTTCCACTCGGTTCAAGCTCCTACGAGCAGTACTTC | CASSIALPLGSSSYEQYF
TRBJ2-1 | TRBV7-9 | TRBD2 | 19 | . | TGTGCCAGCAGCCCCATCATACTAGCGGGGGGCGACTCCTACAATGAGCAGTTCTTC | CASSPIILAGGDSYNEQFF
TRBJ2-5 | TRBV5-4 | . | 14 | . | TGTGCCAGCAGTTCTAGGGACGGAGAAGAGACCCAGTACTTC | CASSSRDGEETQYF
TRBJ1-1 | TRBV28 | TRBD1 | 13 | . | TGTGCCAGCAGTTGGGACAGCAACACTGAAGCTTTCTTT | CASSWDSNTEAFF
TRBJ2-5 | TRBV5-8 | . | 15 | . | TGTGCCAGCAGCTTGGCCGGGGAGTCACAAGAGACCCAGTACTTC | CASSLAGESQETQYF
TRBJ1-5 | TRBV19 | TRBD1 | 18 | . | TGTGCCAGTAGTATCCGGCAGGGGGGGGTCCAAGGGGATCAGCCCCAGCATTTT | CASSIRQGGVQGDQPQHF
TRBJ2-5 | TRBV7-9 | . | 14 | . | TGTGCCAGCAGCTGGGCAGGCTCACAAGGGACCCAGTACTTC | CASSWAGSQGTQYF
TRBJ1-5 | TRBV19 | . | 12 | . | TGTGCCAGTAGTGGTCTGAATCAGCCCCAGCATTTT | CASSGLNQPQHF
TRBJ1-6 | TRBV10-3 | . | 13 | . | TGTGCCATCGGGGGGACATCGGGCTCACCCCTCCACTTT | CAIGGTSGSPLHF
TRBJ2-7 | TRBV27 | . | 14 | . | TGTGCCAGCAGTTTTGGTCTGAACTCCTACGAGCAGTACTTC | CASSFGLNSYEQYF
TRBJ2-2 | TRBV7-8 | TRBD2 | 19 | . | TGTGCCAGCAGCTACCTCGGGCTAGCGGGGGCTCAAAACCTCGGGGAGCTGTTTTTT | CASSYLGLAGAQNLGELFF
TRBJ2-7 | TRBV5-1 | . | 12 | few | TGCGCCAGCGGCCTAGGGGCGGACGAGCAGTACTTC | CASGLGADEQYF
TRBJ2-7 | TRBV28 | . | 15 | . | TGTGCCAGCATCCAGTCTAGGGGACTCTCCTACGAGCAGTACTTC | CASIQSRGLSYEQYF
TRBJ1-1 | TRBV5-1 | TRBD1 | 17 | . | TGCGCCAGCAGCCATCTTCCGGGACAGGGGGCGTCCACTGAAGCTTTCTTT | CASSHLPGQGASTEAFF
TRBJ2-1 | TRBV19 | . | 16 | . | TGTGCCAGTAGTATAATGGGGGCCGTCAGACCCAATGAGCAGTTCTTC | CASSIMGAVRPNEQFF
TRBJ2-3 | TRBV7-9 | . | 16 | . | TGTGCCAGCAGCTTCCCCCCCGCTAGGGGAGCAGATACGCAGTATTTT | CASSFPPARGADTQYF
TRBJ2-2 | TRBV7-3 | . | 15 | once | TGTGCCAGCAGCTTACGGGGGTATGGTACCGGGGAGCTGTTTTTT | CASSLRGYGTGELFF
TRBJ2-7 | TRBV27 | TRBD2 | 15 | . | TGTGCCAGCAGAAGGCGGGGGGGAGAGACCTACGAGCAGTACTTC | CASRRRGGETYEQYF
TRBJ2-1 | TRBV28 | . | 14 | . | TGTGCCAGCATGTACCAGGGTCTGGGCAATGAGCAGTTCTTC | CASMYQGLGNEQFF
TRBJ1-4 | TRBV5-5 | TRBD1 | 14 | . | TGTGCCAGCAGCTCGACAGGGTGGGCTGAAAAACTGTTTTTT | CASSSTGWAEKLFF
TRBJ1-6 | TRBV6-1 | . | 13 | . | TGTGCCAGCAGTGATCCAGCCGGCGGGCCCCTCCACTTT | CASSDPAGGPLHF
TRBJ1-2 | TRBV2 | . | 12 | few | TGTGCCAGCACGCACGGAAGGGATGGCTACACCTTC | CASTHGRDGYTF
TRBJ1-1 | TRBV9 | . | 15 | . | TGTGCCAGCAGCGTAGCTTGGAGCGGGAACACTGAAGCTTTCTTT | CASSVAWSGNTEAFF
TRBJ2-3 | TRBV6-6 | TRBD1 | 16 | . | TGTGCCAGCAGTGGGACAGGGGGCGCGGGCGCAGATACGCAGTATTTT | CASSGTGGAGADTQYF
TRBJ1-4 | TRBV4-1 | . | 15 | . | TGCGCCAGCAGTCCCGGGAACCCCACTAATGAAAAACTGTTTTTT | CASSPGNPTNEKLFF
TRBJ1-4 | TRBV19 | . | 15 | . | TGTGCCAGTAGGCGTTCTGGAGGGACTAATGAAAAACTGTTTTTT | CASRRSGGTNEKLFF
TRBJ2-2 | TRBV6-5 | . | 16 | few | TGTGCCAGCAGTTACTCGGAAAGGGTTGGGACCGGGGAGCTGTTTTTT | CASSYSERVGTGELFF
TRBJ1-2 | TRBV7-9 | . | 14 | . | TGTGCCAGCAGCCAGGAGGATCCTAACTATGGCTACACCTTC | CASSQEDPNYGYTF
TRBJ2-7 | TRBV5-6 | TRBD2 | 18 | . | TGTGCCAGCAGCTGGGGACTAAGCGGGAGTTTTTCCTCCTACGAGCAGTACTTC | CASSWGLSGSFSSYEQYF
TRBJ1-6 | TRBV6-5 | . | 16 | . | TGTGCCAGCAGTTACTCTTTCGGCTCAGAAAATTCACCCCTCCACTTT | CASSYSFGSENSPLHF